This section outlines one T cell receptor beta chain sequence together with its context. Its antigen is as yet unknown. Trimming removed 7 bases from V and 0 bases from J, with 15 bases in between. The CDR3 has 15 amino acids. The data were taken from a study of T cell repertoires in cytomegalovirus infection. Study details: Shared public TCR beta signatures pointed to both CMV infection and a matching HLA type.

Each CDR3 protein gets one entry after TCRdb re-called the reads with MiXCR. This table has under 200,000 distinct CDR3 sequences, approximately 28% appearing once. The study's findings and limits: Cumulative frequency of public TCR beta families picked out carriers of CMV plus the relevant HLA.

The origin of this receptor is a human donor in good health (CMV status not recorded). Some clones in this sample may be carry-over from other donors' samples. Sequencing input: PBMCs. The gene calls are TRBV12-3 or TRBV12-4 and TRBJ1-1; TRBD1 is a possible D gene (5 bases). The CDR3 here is CASMVSGRMNTEAFF. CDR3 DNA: TGTGCCAGCATGGTATCGGGACGGATGAACACTGAAGCTTTCTTT.